This paragraph covers one T cell receptor (beta chain) sequence. Its cognate antigen is unknown. This sample is drawn from a study of shared clonotypes between healthy human individuals. Whole-study findings and limits: Estimated clonotype richness was generally higher in naive than memory subsets. Between a handful of donors, naive CD4 clonotypes were shared at a level of about 5.3%.

Assay: immunoSEQ multiplex PCR; the TCRdb copy retains only in-frame clones and omits some. The sample contains a few million clones, more than 90% of which appear only once. Specimen: naive CD4+ T cells sorted from blood. Subset denoted: CD45RA+ positively selected. The receptor was isolated from a man aged 18 to 30 in good health.

The CDR3, as DNA: TGTGCCAGCAGGAGGTTTGGCAATCAGCCCCAGCATTTT. As protein: CASRRFGNQPQHF. The chain links TRBV6-1 to TRBJ1-5; D not certain. This CDR3 spans 13 amino acids. Deletions cut 6 bases from V and 2 bases from J, with 8 bases between. Per germline, CDR1 MNHNS and CDR2 SASEGT.